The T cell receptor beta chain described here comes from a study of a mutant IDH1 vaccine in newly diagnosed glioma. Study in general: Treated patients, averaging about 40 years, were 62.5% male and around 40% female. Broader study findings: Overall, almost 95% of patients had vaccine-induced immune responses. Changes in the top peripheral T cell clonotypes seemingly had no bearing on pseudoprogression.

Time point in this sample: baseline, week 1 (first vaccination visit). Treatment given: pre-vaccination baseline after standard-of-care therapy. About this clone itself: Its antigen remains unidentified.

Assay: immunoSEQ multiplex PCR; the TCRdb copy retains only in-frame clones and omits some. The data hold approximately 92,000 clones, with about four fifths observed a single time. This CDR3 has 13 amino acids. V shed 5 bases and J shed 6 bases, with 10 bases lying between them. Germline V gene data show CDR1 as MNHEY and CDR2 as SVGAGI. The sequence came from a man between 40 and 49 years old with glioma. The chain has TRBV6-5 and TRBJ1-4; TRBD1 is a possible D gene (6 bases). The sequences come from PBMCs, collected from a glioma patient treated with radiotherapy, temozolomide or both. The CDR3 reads CASSKRGDEKLFF. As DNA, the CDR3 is TGTGCCAGCAGTAAAAGGGGGGATGAAAAACTGTTTTTT.